The present entry profiles one T cell receptor beta chain with its context. Its antigen is still unknown. These data belong to a study of vaccination and CD4 T cells after COVID-19. The Oncomine TCR Beta short-read assay sequenced DNA from cultured CD4+ T cells. Via MiXCR, TCRdb re-called the PCR reads, giving one row per CDR3 protein. The repertoire holds 8,500 to 14,000 distinct CDR3 sequences, with about two thirds as singletons. V lost 7 bases, J lost 0 bases, and 12 bases lay in between. Germline assignment: CDR1 DFQATT and CDR2 SNEGSKA (reference sequence). The CDR3 is 14 amino acids. Treatment here: approximately nine-day PBMC culture with coronavirus spike peptide pools or control peptides (ViraFEST assay).

The rearrangement uses TRBV20-1 and TRBJ2-2; D unresolved. The clonotype originates from a human donor who had recovered from COVID-19. The sequenced sample was CD4+ T cells from blood, cultured in vitro, obtained before SARS-CoV-2 vaccination. The CDR3 DNA is TGCAGTGTACCTTACATGTCGAACACCGGGGAGCTGTTTTTT. Translation gives CSVPYMSNTGELFF.